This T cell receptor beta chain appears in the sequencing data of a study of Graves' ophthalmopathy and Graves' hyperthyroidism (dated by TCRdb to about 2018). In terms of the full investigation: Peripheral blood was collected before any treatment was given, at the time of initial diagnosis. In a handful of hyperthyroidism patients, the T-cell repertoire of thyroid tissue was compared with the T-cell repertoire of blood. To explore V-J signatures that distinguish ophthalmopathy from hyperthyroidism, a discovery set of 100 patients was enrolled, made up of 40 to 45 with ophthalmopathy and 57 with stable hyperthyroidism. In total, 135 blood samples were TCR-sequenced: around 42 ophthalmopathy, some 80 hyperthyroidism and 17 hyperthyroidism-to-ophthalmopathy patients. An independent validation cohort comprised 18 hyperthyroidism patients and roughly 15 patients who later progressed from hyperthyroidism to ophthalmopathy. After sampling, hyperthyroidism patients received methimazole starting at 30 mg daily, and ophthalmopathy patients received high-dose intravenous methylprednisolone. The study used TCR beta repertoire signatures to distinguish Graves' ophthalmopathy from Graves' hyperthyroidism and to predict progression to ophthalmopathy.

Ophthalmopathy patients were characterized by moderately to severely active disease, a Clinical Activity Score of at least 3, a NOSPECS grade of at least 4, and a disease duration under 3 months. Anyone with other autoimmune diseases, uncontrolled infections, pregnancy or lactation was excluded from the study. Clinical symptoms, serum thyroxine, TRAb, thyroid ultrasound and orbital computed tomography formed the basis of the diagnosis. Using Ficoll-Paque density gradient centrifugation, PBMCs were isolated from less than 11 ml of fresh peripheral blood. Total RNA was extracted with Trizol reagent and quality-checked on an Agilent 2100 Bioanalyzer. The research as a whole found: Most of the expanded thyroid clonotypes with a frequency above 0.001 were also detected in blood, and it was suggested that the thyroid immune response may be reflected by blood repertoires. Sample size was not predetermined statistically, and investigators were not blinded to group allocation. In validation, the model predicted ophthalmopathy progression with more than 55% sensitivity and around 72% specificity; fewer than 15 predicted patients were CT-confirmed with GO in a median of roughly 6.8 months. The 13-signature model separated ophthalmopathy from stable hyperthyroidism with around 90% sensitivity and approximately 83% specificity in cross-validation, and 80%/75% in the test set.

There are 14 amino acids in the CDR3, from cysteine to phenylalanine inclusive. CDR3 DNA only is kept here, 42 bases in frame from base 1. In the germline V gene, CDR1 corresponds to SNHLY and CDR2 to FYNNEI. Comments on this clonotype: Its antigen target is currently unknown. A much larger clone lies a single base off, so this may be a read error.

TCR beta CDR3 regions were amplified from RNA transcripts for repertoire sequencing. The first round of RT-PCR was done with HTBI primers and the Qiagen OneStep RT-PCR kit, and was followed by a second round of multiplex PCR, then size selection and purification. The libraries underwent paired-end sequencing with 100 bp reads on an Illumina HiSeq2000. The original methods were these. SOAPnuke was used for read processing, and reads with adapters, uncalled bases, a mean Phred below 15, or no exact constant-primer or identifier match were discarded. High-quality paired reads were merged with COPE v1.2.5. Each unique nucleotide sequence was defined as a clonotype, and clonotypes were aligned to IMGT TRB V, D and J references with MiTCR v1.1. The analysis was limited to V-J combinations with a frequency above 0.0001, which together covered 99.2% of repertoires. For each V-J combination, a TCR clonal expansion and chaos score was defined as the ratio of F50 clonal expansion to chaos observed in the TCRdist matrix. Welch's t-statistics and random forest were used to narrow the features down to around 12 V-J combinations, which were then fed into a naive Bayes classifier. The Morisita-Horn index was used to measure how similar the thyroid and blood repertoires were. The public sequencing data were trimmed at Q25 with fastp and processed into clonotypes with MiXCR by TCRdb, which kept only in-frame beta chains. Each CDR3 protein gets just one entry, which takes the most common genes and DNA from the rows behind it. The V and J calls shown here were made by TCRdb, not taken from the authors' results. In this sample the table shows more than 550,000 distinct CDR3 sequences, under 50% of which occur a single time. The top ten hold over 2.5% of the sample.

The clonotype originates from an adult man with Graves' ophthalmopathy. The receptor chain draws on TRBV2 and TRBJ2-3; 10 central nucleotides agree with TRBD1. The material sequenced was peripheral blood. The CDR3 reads CASKTGGGTDMQYF. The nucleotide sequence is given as TGTGCCAGCAAGACAGGGGGCGGCACAGATATGCAGTATTTT. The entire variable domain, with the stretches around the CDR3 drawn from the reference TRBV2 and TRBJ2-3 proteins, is EPEVTQTPSHQVTQMGQEVILRCVPISNHLYFYWYRQILGQKVEFLVSFYNNEISEKSEIFDDQFSVERPDGSNFTLKIRSTKLEDSAMYFCASKTGGGTDMQYFGPGTRLTVL.